The 7 T cell receptor beta chains presented below share a single source sample, sequenced in a study of shared clonotypes between healthy human individuals. Generated by immunoSEQ multiplex PCR, the TCRdb table keeps only in-frame clones and is missing some. Seen here are some 1.4 million clones, roughly 96% observed once, and the top ten hold approximately 1.2%. What was sequenced was naive CD4+ T cells sorted from blood. The subset denotes: CD45RA+ positively selected. All receptors derive from a man under 40 in good health.

This clone is a singleton in its sample. For the CDR3, the DNA is TGTGCCAGCTCACCCCCGGGGGGTCACGAGCAGTACTTC. It encodes CASSPPGGHEQYF. The chain uses TRBV18 and TRBJ2-7; TRBD2 matches at 7 bases. The trim removed 3 bases at V and 5 bases at J, leaving 4 bases unmatched. The germline V gene has CDR1 KGHSH and CDR2 LQKENI. The CDR3 consists of 13 residues.

This rearrangement joins TRBV10-3 to TRBJ2-1, with D possibly matching TRBD1 (6 bases). Trimming removed 6 bases at V and 7 bases at J, with 19 bases between. The CDR3 length is 15 residues. Per germline, CDR1 ENHRY and CDR2 SYGVKD. Written as DNA, the CDR3 is TGTGCCATCAGGGAGACAGGTCTTGAGGGGAATGAGCAGTTCTTC. Protein: CAIRETGLEGNEQFF.

The chain combines TRBV18 with TRBJ1-3; a weak D match, TRBD1 (6 bases). The V and J ends lost 2 bases and 0 bases respectively, with 11 bases between them. Germline V gene lookup returns CDR1 KGHSH and CDR2 LQKENI. The CDR3 runs 16 residues. CDR3 residues: CASSPGGTGSGNTIYF. In DNA, the CDR3 is TGTGCCAGCTCACCAGGGGGCACAGGCTCTGGAAACACCATATATTTT.

V and J are TRBV18 and TRBJ2-1; TRBD2 matches at 11 bases. Germline V lookup: CDR1 KGHSH, CDR2 LQKENI. V lost 3 bases and J lost 6; bases outside the gene matches: 7. The CDR3 length is 16 residues. The CDR3 DNA is TGTGCCAGCTCACCTCCGACTAGCGGGAAGGGCAATGAGCAGTTCTTC. Protein: CASSPPTSGKGNEQFF.

This clone has just one count. V and J are TRBV5-1 and TRBJ2-7; either TRBD1 or TRBD2 may fit D (5 bases each). Per germline, CDR1 SGHRS and CDR2 YFSETQ. The V end lost 4 bases, the J end lost 0 bases, and 14 bases lay between the germline ends. This CDR3 region has 15 residues. Here the CDR3 DNA reads TGCGCCAGCAGCCCGGGACCGCCTACCTCCTACGAGCAGTACTTC. It specifies CASSPGPPTSYEQYF.

Turning to this clone: Other DNA sequences in this sample translate to the same CDR3. The genes are TRBV19 and TRBJ2-3; tentatively, D is TRBD2 (5 bases). The CDR3 sequence is 15 residues long. V was cut by 3 bases and J by 0 bases, with 10 bases left in between. Germline CDR1 LNHDA, CDR2 SQIVND (reference sequence). CDR3 loop: CASSIGGGSTDTQYF. The DNA for the CDR3 is TGTGCCAGTAGTATTGGCGGAGGAAGCACAGATACGCAGTATTTT.

Details on this clone: The sample carries other DNA sequences with the same CDR3. V and J are TRBV5-4 and TRBJ2-1, with 10 bases that match TRBD2. Germline trimming cut 4 bases from V and 2 bases from J; bases unmatched to any gene: 3. Per the germline V gene, CDR1 is SGHNT and CDR2 is YYREEE (reference sequence). CDR3 length equals 15 residues. Here the CDR3 reads CASSLSGRAYNEQFF. The CDR3 region has the DNA TGTGCCAGCAGCCTGAGCGGGAGGGCCTACAATGAGCAGTTCTTC. Full variable domain (remainder filled in from reference TRBV5-4 and TRBJ2-1): ETGVTQSPTHLIKTRGQQVTLRCSSQSGHNTVSWYQQALGQGPQFIFQYYREEENGRGNFPPRFSGLQFPNYSSELNVNALELDDSALYLCASSLSGRAYNEQFFGPGTRLTVL.